A single sample gave rise to the 19 T cell receptor beta chains below, sequenced in a study of T cells in Graves' hyperthyroidism and ophthalmopathy. TCR beta CDR3 region amplification was performed from RNA transcripts. The TCR CDR3 was amplified in a first-round RT-PCR using the HTBI primer set. TCRdb reprocessed the multiplex PCR reads with MiXCR, giving one entry per CDR3 protein. The profile covers roughly 560,000 distinct CDR3 sequences, with about 14% appearing a single time and over 3.5% taken by the ten largest. The specimen sequenced was blood. All receptors derive from a woman aged 40-49 years with Graves' ophthalmopathy.

Ten or more counts support this clonotype. The V and J genes are TRBV29-1 and TRBJ2-7, with 7 bases identical to TRBD1. Germline V gene lookup returns CDR1 SQVTM and CDR2 ANQGSEA. Trimming cost V 4 bases and J 2 bases; bases outside gene matches: 5. CDR3 length: 13 amino acids. The CDR3 here is CSVAGTVAYEQYF. CDR3 coding DNA: TGCAGCGTTGCGGGGACAGTAGCCTACGAGCAGTACTTC.

This clonotype occurred many times. This chain links TRBV18 with TRBJ2-5, with no clear D. This CDR3 is 16 amino acids long. CDR1 and CDR2 from the germline V gene are KGHSH and LQKENI. V shed 1 base and J shed 4 bases, with 16 bases lying between them. The CDR3 DNA follows: TGTGCCAGCTCACCACAAAGGCCAGAGGTGGGAGAGACCCAGTACTTC. Translation: CASSPQRPEVGETQYF. The full variable domain, completed using reference TRBV18 and TRBJ2-5, is NAGVMQNPRHLVRRRGQEARLRCSPMKGHSHVYWYRQLPEEGLKFMVYLQKENIIDESGMPKERFSAEFPKEGPSILRIQQVVRGDSAAYFCASSPQRPEVGETQYFGPGTRLLVL.

This clonotype has ten or more counts. This chain links TRBV12-3 or TRBV12-4 with TRBJ2-2, with no clear D. The CDR3 is 14 residues long. V gave up 6 bases and J gave up 2 bases, with 10 bases separating them. The CDR3 here is CASSSTPNTGELFF. The DNA of the CDR3 is TGTGCCAGCAGCTCGACACCTAACACCGGGGAGCTGTTTTTT.

This chain connects TRBV9 to TRBJ1-3, with D uncertain. The ends were cut back, 0 bases at V and 0 bases at J, with 7 bases in the middle. CDR3 size: 15 residues. Per the germline V gene, CDR1 is SGDLS and CDR2 is YYNGEE. CDR3 DNA sequence: TGTGCCAGCAGCGTAGATGGAGGCTCTGGAAACACCATATATTTT. It translates to CASSVDGGSGNTIYF.

This clonotype was observed at least ten times. This sequence joins TRBV5-1 and TRBJ2-7, with D possibly being TRBD2 (5 bases). There are 15 residues in the CDR3. The germline CDR1 and CDR2 sequences are SGHRS and YFSETQ. V was trimmed by 3 bases and J by 3 bases, leaving 16 bases between them. The CDR3 loop is CASSSSPEAGYEQYF. DNA of the CDR3: TGCGCCAGCAGCTCCAGCCCGGAGGCCGGCTACGAGCAGTACTTC.

This clonotype was recorded at least ten times. The chain's CDR3 is CASSLWAGKDTEAFF. As DNA, the CDR3 is TGTGCCAGCAGCTTATGGGCAGGGAAGGACACTGAAGCTTTCTTT. The chain has TRBV7-2 and TRBJ1-1; TRBD1 is a possible D gene (5 bases). The CDR3 runs to 15 residues. Trimming stripped 2 bases from V and 3 bases from J, with 13 bases between. Germline V CDR1 and CDR2: SGHTA, FQGNSA. Supplemented by reference TRBV7-2 and TRBJ1-1, the full variable domain reads GAGVSQSPSNKVTEKGKDVELRCDPISGHTALYWYRQSLGQGLEFLIYFQGNSAPDKSGLPSDRFSAERTGGSVSTLTIQRTQQEDSAVYLCASSLWAGKDTEAFFGQGTRLTVV.

This clonotype was counted ten times or more. The CDR3: CSASPGYGYTF. CDR3 DNA sequence: TGCAGTGCTAGTCCCGGTTATGGCTACACCTTC. The chain couples TRBV20-1 to TRBJ1-2; D gene unclear. CDR3 length: 11 residues. Germline CDR1 and CDR2: DFQATT and SNEGSKA (reference sequence). Trimming removed 3 bases at V and 5 bases at J, with 7 bases between.

This clonotype has at least ten counts. The rearrangement uses TRBV6-1 and TRBJ1-2; D not certain. With 1 base removed from V and 3 bases from J, the gap between germline ends came to 6 bases. Germline CDR1 reads MNHNS; CDR2 reads SASEGT. This CDR3 region has 13 residues. CDR3 bases: TGTGCCAGCAGTGAAGGAATCCACTATGGCTACACCTTC. Translated, it gives CASSEGIHYGYTF.

This clonotype turned up a few times. The chain carries TRBV12-3 or TRBV12-4 and TRBJ2-2; D remains ambiguous. The V gene lost 11 bases and the J gene lost 0 bases, with 13 bases spanning the gap. The CDR3 is 14 residues long. The CDR3 DNA reads as TGTGCCGGCGCTCCCCCGTCGAACACCGGGGAGCTGTTTTTT. This codes for CAGAPPSNTGELFF.

This clonotype was found many times. The V call is TRBV29-1, the J call TRBJ2-7; no clear D gene. CDR1 is SQVTM and CDR2 is ANQGSEA in the germline V gene. This CDR3 is 13 amino acids long. Trimming removed 6 bases from V and 0 bases from J, with 12 bases in between. For the CDR3, the DNA is TGCAGCGTGCTCGGTTCAAGCTCCTACGAGCAGTACTTC. Translated: CSVLGSSSYEQYF.

Ten or more counts support this clonotype. The chain recombines TRBV12-3 or TRBV12-4 with TRBJ2-7; 8 bases are shared with TRBD2. The CDR3 extends over 16 amino acids. V lost 5 bases to trimming and J lost 3 bases; unmatched junction nucleotides: 12. CDR3 protein: CASSPLPGTRIYEQYF. The CDR3 DNA reads as TGTGCCAGCAGTCCGCTGCCCGGGACTAGAATCTACGAGCAGTACTTC.

The CDR3, as DNA: TGTGCCAGCAGTCGGGGCTGGGATGGGGATGAAGCTTTCTTT. Translating gives CASSRGWDGDEAFF. This rearrangement joins TRBV6-4 to TRBJ1-1, with TRBD1 as a possible D gene (5 bases). Trimming took off 5 bases at V and 7 bases at J, with 17 bases between the two ends. This CDR3 contains 14 residues. The V gene's germline CDR1 is MRHNA and CDR2 SNTAGT.

This clonotype was detected a few times. Here the CDR3 reads CASSLVGTARNTIYF. The CDR3 DNA reads TGTGCCAGCAGTTTAGTAGGGACAGCACGAAACACCATATATTTT. The V call is TRBV12-3 or TRBV12-4, the J call TRBJ1-3; 7 bases fit TRBD1. V dropped 1 base and J dropped 5; count of bases not matched to a gene: 5. CDR3 length: 15 residues.

This clonotype was seen at least ten times. The V and J genes are TRBV27 and TRBJ1-1; 8 bases map to TRBD1. Per the germline V gene, CDR1 is MNHEY and CDR2 is SMNVEV (reference sequence). J gave up 4 bases and V 3 bases, and 4 bases lay outside the gene matches. This CDR3 is built from 14 residues. This CDR3 is CASSFFQGATEAFF. The CDR3 DNA reads TGTGCCAGCAGTTTTTTTCAGGGGGCCACTGAAGCTTTCTTT.

This clonotype showed up many times. The V and J genes are TRBV12-3 or TRBV12-4 and TRBJ1-2, with D maybe TRBD1 (5 bases). This CDR3 has 12 amino acids. V dropped 5 bases and J dropped 8 bases, with 12 bases sitting between them. The CDR3 DNA sequence: TGTGCCAGCAGTGCAACGGGGGAGGGCTACACCTTC. It is translated as CASSATGEGYTF.

V and J are TRBV6-2 or TRBV6-3 and TRBJ2-7; 14 nucleotides line up with TRBD2. Trimming cost V 3 bases and J 6 bases; bases outside gene matches: 7. The CDR3 extends over 16 amino acids. CDR1 MNHEY and CDR2 SVGEGT come from the germline V gene. CDR3 region: CASSYPGTSGSGEQYF. The CDR3 nucleotides read TGTGCCAGCAGTTATCCCGGGACTAGCGGGAGCGGCGAGCAGTACTTC.

The table lists this clonotype with many counts. The chain has TRBV6-2 or TRBV6-3 and TRBJ1-1, with a possible D match to TRBD1 (6 bases). The V end was cut by 5 bases, the J end by 10 bases, with 17 bases between. Germline CDR1 is MNHEY and CDR2 is SVGEGT. The CDR3 is 13 amino acids. The CDR3 coding sequence is TGTGCCAGCAGTGAACAGGGAGAACTCGCAGCTTTCTTT. Translating gives CASSEQGELAAFF.

This clonotype was recorded at least ten times. The J gene is TRBJ1-1, the V gene TRBV19; D call uncertain. From germline, CDR1 is LNHDA and CDR2 SQIVND (reference sequence). Trimming left V 10 bases short and J 6 bases short, with 12 bases between. The CDR3 has 11 residues. CDR3 protein: CATRIGPEAFF. The CDR3 coding sequence is TGTGCCACTAGGATTGGACCTGAAGCTTTCTTT.

The rearrangement joins TRBV6-1 to TRBJ2-5, with 11 bases that match TRBD1. The CDR3 spans 18 residues. CDR1 is MNHNS and CDR2 is SASEGT in the germline V gene. With 6 bases clipped from V and 1 base from J, the junction kept 13 bases outside the gene matches. CDR3 in amino acids: CASSHRGTGGFLQETQYF. In nucleotides, the CDR3 is TGTGCCAGCAGCCATCGGGGGACAGGGGGATTCCTCCAAGAGACCCAGTACTTC.